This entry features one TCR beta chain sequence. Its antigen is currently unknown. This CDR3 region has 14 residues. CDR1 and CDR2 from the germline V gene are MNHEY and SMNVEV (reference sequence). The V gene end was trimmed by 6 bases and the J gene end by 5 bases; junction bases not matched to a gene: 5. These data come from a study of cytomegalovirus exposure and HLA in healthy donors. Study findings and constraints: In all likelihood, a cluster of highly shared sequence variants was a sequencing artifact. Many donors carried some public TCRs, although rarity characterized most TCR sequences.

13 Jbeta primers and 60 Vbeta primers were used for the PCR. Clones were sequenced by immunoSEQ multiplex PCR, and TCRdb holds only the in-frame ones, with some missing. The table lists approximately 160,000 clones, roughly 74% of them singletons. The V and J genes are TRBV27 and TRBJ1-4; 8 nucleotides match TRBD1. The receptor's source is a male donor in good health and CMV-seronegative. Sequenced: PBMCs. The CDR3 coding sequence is TGTGCCAGCAGAAGGACAGGGCTAAATGAAAAACTGTTTTTT. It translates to CASRRTGLNEKLFF.